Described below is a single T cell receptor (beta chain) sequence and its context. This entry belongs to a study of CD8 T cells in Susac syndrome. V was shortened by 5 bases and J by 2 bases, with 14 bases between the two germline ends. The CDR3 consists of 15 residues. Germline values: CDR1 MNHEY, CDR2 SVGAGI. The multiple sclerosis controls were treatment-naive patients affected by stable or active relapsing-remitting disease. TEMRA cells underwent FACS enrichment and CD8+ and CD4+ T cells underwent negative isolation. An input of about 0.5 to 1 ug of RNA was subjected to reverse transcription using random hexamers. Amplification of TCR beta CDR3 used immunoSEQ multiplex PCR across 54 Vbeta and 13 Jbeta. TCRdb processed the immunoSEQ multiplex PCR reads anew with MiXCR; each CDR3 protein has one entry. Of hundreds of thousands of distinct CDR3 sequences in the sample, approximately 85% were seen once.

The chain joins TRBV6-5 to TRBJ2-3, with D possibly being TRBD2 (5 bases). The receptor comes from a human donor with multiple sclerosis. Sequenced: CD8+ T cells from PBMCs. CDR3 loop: CASSPEGYDTDTQYF. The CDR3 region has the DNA TGTGCCAGCAGTCCCGAGGGCTACGACACAGATACGCAGTATTTT.